Listed below are T cell receptor beta chains from one sample, sequenced in a study of somatic mutations in cytotoxic T cells in rheumatoid arthritis. Clones were read by immunoSEQ multiplex PCR, and TCRdb kept only the in-frame ones, dropping some. Counted here are 25,000 to 35,000 clones, approximately 86% occurring once; the ten biggest clones make up over 7.5%. What was sequenced was CD8+ T cells sorted from blood. These receptors were collected from an adult with rheumatoid arthritis. Both conserved end residues are part of each CDR3. D genes are given only for firm matches. Clone size appears in some rows only: once, few, many, or a class for an expanded clone.

v_gene,j_gene,abundance,d_gene,CDR3nt,CDR3aa
TRBV29-1,TRBJ2-7,-,TRBD1,TGCAGCGTCGTCCTTGCGACGGGGTTAAGGACAGGGTTCTACGAGCAGTACTTC,CSVVLATGLRTGFYEQYF
TRBV28,TRBJ2-5,-,-,TGTGCCAGCAGAATAGGCAGCCCGGAGACCCAGTACTTC,CASRIGSPETQYF
TRBV19,TRBJ1-2,-,TRBD1,TGTGCCAGTAGTATAGCCGGGACAGGGGGCTACTATGGCTACACCTTC,CASSIAGTGGYYGYTF
TRBV12-5,TRBJ2-3,-,-,TGTGCTAGTGGTTTGGTGATCGGGATAGGGTCAGATACGCAGTATTTT,CASGLVIGIGSDTQYF
TRBV19,TRBJ2-1,-,-,TGTGCCAGTAGTATAGGAGTCTATGAGCAGTTCTTC,CASSIGVYEQFF
TRBV7-2,TRBJ1-2,once,-,TGTGCCAGCAGCTTATTTCTGGGGTGGGGCTATGGCTACACCTTC,CASSLFLGWGYGYTF
TRBV4-1,TRBJ1-1,-,TRBD1,TGCGCCAGCAGCCAGGGACAGGCCCGCACTGAAGCTTTCTTT,CASSQGQARTEAFF
TRBV7-9,TRBJ2-5,-,-,TGTGCCAGCAGCTTGATGGAAGAGACCCAGTACTTC,CASSLMEETQYF
TRBV19,TRBJ2-7,-,-,TGTGCCAGTAGTATCCTTCCAGGATCTGTCTACGAGCAGTACTTC,CASSILPGSVYEQYF
TRBV6-1,TRBJ1-5,-,-,TGTGCCAGCAGTGACCGGGGCGCCAATCAGCCCCAGCATTTT,CASSDRGANQPQHF
TRBV4-1,TRBJ2-5,-,TRBD2,TGCGCCAGCAGCCCCCCGGGGGGGCGGAGAGAGACCCAGTACTTC,CASSPPGGRRETQYF
TRBV7-9,TRBJ2-5,-,-,TGTGCCAGCACCCCCCCGTTTGAGTGGGAGACCCAGTACTTC,CASTPPFEWETQYF
TRBV12-2,TRBJ2-7,-,-,TGTGCAAGTCGCAGAGGAGGGGGGGCCTACGAGCAGTACTTC,CASRRGGGAYEQYF
TRBV6-5,TRBJ2-5,-,TRBD2,TGTGCCAGCAGTTCAGCGGGGGGGCCGGGAGAGACCCAGTACTTC,CASSSAGGPGETQYF
TRBV7-9,TRBJ2-2,-,-,TGTGCCAGCAGCGGGTACACGGGCAGATCGGACACCGGGGAGCTGTTTTTT,CASSGYTGRSDTGELFF
TRBV6-5,TRBJ1-2,-,-,TGTGCCAGTACTAATCCGGGGGATCTTAACTATGGCTACACCTTC,CASTNPGDLNYGYTF
TRBV28,TRBJ2-7,once,-,TGTGCCAGCAGTTTCGACGGTGACTACGAGCAGTACTTC,CASSFDGDYEQYF
TRBV6-4,TRBJ1-2,-,TRBD1,TGTGCCAGCAGTGCGGGACAGGGGGTGAACCCGTCTGGCGGCTACACCTTC,CASSAGQGVNPSGGYTF